The 3 T cell receptor beta chains in this list originate from one sample, sequenced in a study of PD-L1 blockade in urothelial cancer. The time point denotes: pretreatment peripheral blood. Sequencing used immunoSEQ multiplex PCR; TCRdb keeps in-frame clones, though not all of them. The table has 68,000 or so clones, 75% to 85% seen once. The sequences come from PBMCs, collected around atezolizumab (anti-PD-L1) treatment. Source of these receptors: a man in his sixties or seventies with urothelial cancer.

This chain links TRBV2 with TRBJ2-7; no clear D. Germline V gives CDR1 SNHLY, CDR2 FYNNEI. With 6 bases removed from V and 4 bases from J, the gap between germline ends came to 19 bases. The CDR3 runs to 15 residues. In DNA, the CDR3 is TGTGCCAGCAGCCCTAACGGGTTAGGTTCGTACGAGCAGTACTTC. Encoded protein: CASSPNGLGSYEQYF.

This clone was picked up one time. This chain uses TRBV4-1 with TRBJ1-1, with D possibly matching TRBD1 (5 bases). This CDR3 is built from 16 residues. From germline, CDR1 is MGHRA and CDR2 YSYEKL. The ends were cut back, 2 bases at V and 4 bases at J, with 17 bases in the middle. CDR3 protein: CASSQNLGAGRTEAFF. CDR3 nucleotides: TGCGCCAGCAGCCAAAATCTTGGGGCGGGGCGCACTGAAGCTTTCTTT.

At least ten counts were recorded for this clone. The chain links TRBV29-1 to TRBJ1-1, with 8 nucleotides matching TRBD1. The CDR3 loop spans 13 amino acids. Germline V gene data show CDR1 as SQVTM and CDR2 as ANQGSEA. With V trimmed by 6 bases and J by 1 base, 4 bases remained unmatched. The CDR3 region has the DNA TGCAGCGTGGGGGACAGGACGAACACTGAAGCTTTCTTT. Its translation: CSVGDRTNTEAFF.